One and the same sample provided the 28 T cell receptor beta chains below, sequenced in a study of T cells expressing NK-cell markers. Each CDR3 protein gets one entry in TCRdb, which reprocessed the 5' RACE reads and gives no DNA. The table lists about 440,000 distinct CDR3 sequences, with less than 7.5% in the top ten. Sequencing was done on a sample of blood T cells: a sorted CD56 or NKG2C T cell subset, CD4+ or CD8+ T cells, or bulk PBMC T cells (not recorded which). These receptors were obtained from a woman between 18 and 75 years old in good health.

The chain is built from TRBV7-2 and TRBJ1-6. The CDR3 contains 12 residues. Germline CDR1 SGHTA, CDR2 FQGNSA. CDR3: CASSLARSVLHF.

The chain joins TRBV7-9 to TRBJ1-1; TCRdb reports TRBD1, a call that lacks DNA to check it against. The CDR3 spans 16 residues. Germline CDR1 SEHNR, CDR2 FQNEAQ (reference sequence). This CDR3 is CASSLGYRGLNTEAFF.

The rearrangement links TRBV14 to TRBJ2-5. Germline values: CDR1 SGHDN, CDR2 FVKESK. This CDR3 is built from 12 residues. CDR3 in amino acids: CASSQIQETQYF. Filled out from reference TRBV14 and TRBJ2-5, the complete variable domain reads EAGVTQFPSHSVIEKGQTVTLRCDPISGHDNLYWYRRVMGKEIKFLLHFVKESKQDESGMPNNRFLAERTGGTYSTLKVQPAELEDSGVYFCASSQIQETQYFGPGTRLLVL.

This rearrangement joins TRBV20-1 to TRBJ2-7; TCRdb names TRBD2, which stays unverified in the absence of DNA. The CDR3 consists of 17 residues. The germline V gene has CDR1 DFQATT and CDR2 SNEGSKA (reference sequence). This CDR3 is CSAIWGGRLSGRREQYF.

The chain recombines TRBV4-3 with TRBJ1-1; TCRdb selects TRBD1, and the lack of DNA leaves this call unchecked. The CDR3 loop spans 15 amino acids. Germline V gene data show CDR1 as LGHNA and CDR2 as YSLEER. CDR3 protein: CASSQVFTGNTEAFF.

The J gene is TRBJ2-7, the V gene TRBV1; without DNA, the TCRdb call of TRBD2 cannot be checked. TRBV1 is a known pseudogene. The CDR3 sequence is 15 residues long. The chain's CDR3 is CTSSRKTSGDYEQYF.

The chain links TRBV3-1 to TRBJ2-1; TCRdb proposes TRBD1, but this gene call is untestable without DNA. Germline-derived CDR1 and CDR2 are LGHDT and YNNKEL (reference sequence). The CDR3 spans 15 residues. CDR3 loop: CASSQDPSDRGGEFF.

The chain couples TRBV19 to TRBJ1-2; the TCRdb D gene call, TRBD1, has no DNA to confirm it. CDR3 length: 18 residues. Per germline, CDR1 LNHDA and CDR2 SQIVND (reference sequence). This chain's CDR3 is CASIPVGGGKGSNYGYTF. The complete variable domain, with remaining parts taken from reference TRBV19 and TRBJ1-2, reads DGGITQSPKYLFRKEGQNVTLSCEQNLNHDAMYWYRQDPGQGLRLIYYSQIVNDFQKGDIAEGYSVSREKKESFPLTVTSAQKNPTAFYLCASIPVGGGKGSNYGYTFGSGTRLTVV.

The chain combines TRBV4-2 with TRBJ2-3; TCRdb picks TRBD1, but there is no DNA to check that call. Per the germline V gene, CDR1 is LGHNA and CDR2 is YNFKEQ. This CDR3 contains 14 residues. This chain's CDR3 is CASSQDVPIDTQYF.

The V gene is TRBV20-1, the J gene TRBJ2-1. Germline values: CDR1 DFQATT, CDR2 SNEGSKA (reference sequence). This CDR3 is built from 12 residues. Here the CDR3 reads CSAISKDNEQFF.

The V call is TRBV9, the J call TRBJ1-1. The CDR3 loop spans 14 amino acids. Germline V CDR1 and CDR2: SGDLS, YYNGEE. CDR3 sequence: CASSAGSTTAEAFF.

The rearrangement uses TRBV20-1 and TRBJ1-2; as DNA is missing, the TRBD1 call by TCRdb cannot be tested. Looked up from germline, CDR1 is DFQATT and CDR2 is SNEGSKA (reference sequence). This CDR3 spans 15 amino acids. The CDR3 spells CSATGSGQIAKGYTF.

This rearrangement joins TRBV7-6 to TRBJ1-4; TCRdb proposes TRBD1, but this gene call is untestable without DNA. CDR1 and CDR2 from the germline V gene are SGHVS and FNYEAQ. This CDR3 has 18 amino acids. This CDR3 is CASSLAQLGGATNEKLFF.

This chain connects TRBV12-3 or TRBV12-4 to TRBJ1-2; the D gene TCRdb calls, TRBD1, cannot be checked with no DNA. This CDR3 contains 13 residues. This CDR3 reads CASSPTVNYGYTF.

This rearrangement joins TRBV24-1 to TRBJ2-1; the TCRdb call, TRBD2, lacks DNA for checking. Per the germline V gene, CDR1 is KGHDR and CDR2 is SFDVKD. The CDR3 totals 14 residues. CDR3 in amino acids: CATPWSGVRNEQFF.

The genes are TRBV30 and TRBJ1-3. CDR1 is GTSNPN, CDR2 SVGIG, per germline (reference sequence). The CDR3 runs 14 residues. The CDR3 spells CAWSVRVIGNTIYF.

The chain joins TRBV27 to TRBJ2-7. The CDR3 loop spans 14 amino acids. Germline V gene sequence: CDR1 MNHEY, CDR2 SMNVEV (reference sequence). CDR3 sequence: CASRKALRSYEQYF.

The gene calls are TRBV7-9 and TRBJ2-7; there is no DNA to check the TCRdb D call of TRBD1. This CDR3 is built from 15 residues. Germline V CDR1 and CDR2: SEHNR, FQNEAQ (reference sequence). CDR3 loop: CASSRRDRGGNEQYF.

The chain has TRBV12-3 or TRBV12-4 and TRBJ2-2; with no DNA, the TCRdb D assignment of TRBD2 cannot be verified. The CDR3 covers 16 residues. CDR3: CASRRAGFPNTGELFF.

The rearrangement links TRBV28 to TRBJ2-1. Germline lookup yields CDR1 MDHEN and CDR2 SYDVKM. The CDR3 spans 13 residues. This CDR3 is CASTLGWSNEQFF.

The chain couples TRBV4-2 to TRBJ2-1; the TCRdb call, TRBD2, lacks DNA for checking. CDR3 length: 19 residues. Germline V lookup: CDR1 LGHNA, CDR2 YNFKEQ. CDR3 residues: CASSPGTRPGGSSYNEQFF.

The V and J genes are TRBV5-6 and TRBJ2-1; absent DNA, TCRdb's TRBD2 call cannot be checked. Germline V gives CDR1 SGHDT, CDR2 YYEEEE. This CDR3 is 15 amino acids long. The CDR3 sequence is CASRKLAGDYNEQFF.

V usage is TRBV9 and J usage is TRBJ2-3; lacking DNA, the TRBD1 call made by TCRdb goes unchecked. The CDR3 spans 15 residues. CDR1 and CDR2 (germline): SGDLS, YYNGEE. Here the CDR3 reads CASSERRGAGDTQYF.

The chain couples TRBV10-3 to TRBJ2-2; without DNA, the TCRdb call of TRBD1 cannot be checked. The CDR3 contains 16 residues. CDR1 and CDR2 (germline): ENHRY, SYGVKD. The CDR3 spells CAISESPGHPTGELFF.

The V gene is TRBV29-1, the J gene TRBJ1-2. This CDR3 region has 12 residues. From germline, CDR1 is SQVTM and CDR2 ANQGSEA. Here the CDR3 reads CSPHIPEHGYTF.

V usage is TRBV6-1 and J usage is TRBJ2-2; the D call from TCRdb, TRBD2, cannot be confirmed without DNA. Germline V gene lookup returns CDR1 MNHNS and CDR2 SASEGT. The CDR3 totals 16 residues. The CDR3 sequence is CASSRTSGGGTGELFF.

V gene TRBV5-1 combines with J gene TRBJ1-1; the TRBD1 assignment by TCRdb is unverifiable without DNA. Germline V gene sequence: CDR1 SGHRS, CDR2 YFSETQ. This CDR3 comprises 16 residues. The chain's CDR3 is CASSLARTGLGTEAFF.

The V gene is TRBV4-1, the J gene TRBJ1-6; TCRdb reports TRBD1, a call that lacks DNA to check it against. This CDR3 has 14 residues. Germline CDR1 MGHRA, CDR2 YSYEKL. The CDR3 is CASSQERGQSPLHF.